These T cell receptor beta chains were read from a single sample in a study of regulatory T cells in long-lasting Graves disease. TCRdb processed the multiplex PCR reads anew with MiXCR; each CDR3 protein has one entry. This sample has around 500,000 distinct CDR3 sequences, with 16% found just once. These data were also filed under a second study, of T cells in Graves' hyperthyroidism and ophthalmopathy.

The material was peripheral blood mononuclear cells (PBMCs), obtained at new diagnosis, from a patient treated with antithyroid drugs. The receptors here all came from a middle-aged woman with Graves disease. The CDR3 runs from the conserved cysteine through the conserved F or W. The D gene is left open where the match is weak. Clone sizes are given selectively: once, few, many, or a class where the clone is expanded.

CDR3 DNA: TGTGCCAGCAGCCCGAACACATTGAACACTGAAGCTTTCTTT
CDR3 protein: CASSPNTLNTEAFF
D gene: -
clone size: -
V gene: TRBV7-2
J gene: TRBJ1-1

CDR3 DNA: TGTGCCAGCAGTCTACAGAGTGAAGCTTTCTTT
CDR3 protein: CASSLQSEAFF
D gene: -
clone size: many
V gene: TRBV28
J gene: TRBJ1-1

CDR3 DNA: TGTGCCAGCTCTACCATAGGGACAGGGGCCTACGAGCAGTACTTC
CDR3 protein: CASSTIGTGAYEQYF
D gene: TRBD1
clone size: -
V gene: TRBV28
J gene: TRBJ2-7

CDR3 DNA: TGCAGTGCTAGCCAAATGGGGGACAGGGGGCTTCGGAATCAGCCCCAGCATTTT
CDR3 protein: CSASQMGDRGLRNQPQHF
D gene: TRBD1
clone size: -
V gene: TRBV20-1
J gene: TRBJ1-5

CDR3 DNA: TGTGCCAGCAGTACCCCAATAGGTGCGAGCTCCTACAATGAGCAGTTCTTC
CDR3 protein: CASSTPIGASSYNEQFF
D gene: -
clone size: few
V gene: TRBV28
J gene: TRBJ2-1

CDR3 DNA: TGTGCCAGCAGTTTAGCGACTAGGGGCGGGGAGCTGTTTTTT
CDR3 protein: CASSLATRGGELFF
D gene: -
clone size: few
V gene: TRBV12-3/TRBV12-4
J gene: TRBJ2-2

CDR3 DNA: TGTGCCAGCTCTCCGGGGACAGGGAGAGTGGATACGCAGTATTTT
CDR3 protein: CASSPGTGRVDTQYF
D gene: TRBD1
clone size: few
V gene: TRBV18
J gene: TRBJ2-3

CDR3 DNA: TGTGCCAGCTCGGTCCCGGCAGAGCCAAGGGAGCAGTACTTC
CDR3 protein: CASSVPAEPREQYF
D gene: -
clone size: -
V gene: TRBV18
J gene: TRBJ2-7

CDR3 DNA: TGTGCCAGTAGTCCACCCCCTGTTTCAACATGGACTGAAGCTTTCTTT
CDR3 protein: CASSPPPVSTWTEAFF
D gene: -
clone size: many
V gene: TRBV19
J gene: TRBJ1-1

CDR3 DNA: TGTGCCAGCAGCGCCCGCGGGGGGGCCTCCTACAATGAGCAGTTCTTC
CDR3 protein: CASSARGGASYNEQFF
D gene: TRBD2
clone size: many
V gene: TRBV7-9
J gene: TRBJ2-1

CDR3 DNA: TGTGCCAGCTCACTCGGCGGGAGGGCATCCTACGAGCAGTACTTC
CDR3 protein: CASSLGGRASYEQYF
D gene: TRBD2
clone size: -
V gene: TRBV18
J gene: TRBJ2-7

CDR3 DNA: TGTGCCAGCAGCCCCGGGCCCTCCGACACTGAAGCTTTCTTT
CDR3 protein: CASSPGPSDTEAFF
D gene: -
clone size: many
V gene: TRBV11-2
J gene: TRBJ1-1

CDR3 DNA: TGCAGTGCTCCGTCTGGCGGGGGGGCGGGGGGTACGCAGTATTTT
CDR3 protein: CSAPSGGGAGGTQYF
D gene: TRBD2
clone size: few
V gene: TRBV20-1
J gene: TRBJ2-3